This entry describes one T cell receptor beta chain. Patients showing uncontrolled infection, other autoimmune disease, pregnancy or lactation were ineligible. Losses at the gene ends were 7 bases for V and 4 bases for J; bases not matched to a gene: 7. This CDR3 is 16 amino acids long. This specimen comes from a study of T cells in Graves' hyperthyroidism and ophthalmopathy. The TCR beta CDR3 regions underwent amplification using RNA transcripts as the source. First-round RT-PCR of the TCR CDR3 relied on the HTBI primer set. Using its own MiXCR run on the multiplex PCR reads, TCRdb lists one record per CDR3 protein. The data contain a few hundred thousand distinct CDR3 sequences, 14% of them singletons.

The receptor was isolated from a middle-aged woman with Graves' hyperthyroidism. This chain joins TRBV12-3 or TRBV12-4 and TRBJ1-6, with TRBD1 matching 10 bases. Input material: blood. The CDR3 protein is CASTKDRGLYNSPLHF. The DNA for the CDR3 is TGTGCCAGCACTAAAGACAGGGGGCTTTATAATTCACCCCTCCACTTT.